The rows below give T cell receptor beta chains drawn from one sample of a study of T cells after yellow fever vaccination. Via MiXCR, TCRdb re-called the 5' RACE reads, giving one row per CDR3 protein. This table has around 590,000 distinct CDR3 sequences, roughly an eighth appearing once. The specimen was PBMCs, collected on the day of the yellow fever booster vaccination. Receptor source: a man aged 25 to 40 who received the YFV17D yellow fever vaccine. CDR3s leave out the opening cysteine and the closing phenylalanine or tryptophan. The order of the fields is J gene, V gene, CDR3 length, CDR3 protein.

j_gene: TRBJ2-5; v_gene: TRBV15; len: 14; CDR3aa: ATSRATGVWGETQY
j_gene: TRBJ1-3; v_gene: TRBV6-2/TRBV6-3; len: 14; CDR3aa: ASGRATLLSGNTIY
j_gene: TRBJ1-3; v_gene: TRBV6-1; len: 14; CDR3aa: ASSESVGASGNTIY
j_gene: TRBJ2-3; v_gene: TRBV10-3; len: 11; CDR3aa: AISGSSTDTQY
j_gene: TRBJ2-7; v_gene: TRBV2; len: 12; CDR3aa: ASKRLAGLDEQY
j_gene: TRBJ1-1; v_gene: TRBV29-1; len: 10; CDR3aa: SVDPGGTEAF
j_gene: TRBJ1-1; v_gene: TRBV29-1; len: 13; CDR3aa: SVSGTGGTNTEAF
j_gene: TRBJ2-7; v_gene: TRBV28; len: 15; CDR3aa: ASRNGGLTGSAYEQY
j_gene: TRBJ2-2; v_gene: TRBV18; len: 14; CDR3aa: ASSLHGRADTGELF
j_gene: TRBJ2-1; v_gene: TRBV12-3/TRBV12-4; len: 12; CDR3aa: ASSPRTSGRDPF
j_gene: TRBJ2-3; v_gene: TRBV11-2; len: 16; CDR3aa: ASSFPLTSGPGTDTQY
j_gene: TRBJ2-1; v_gene: TRBV5-1; len: 12; CDR3aa: ASSLAGLAGEQF
j_gene: TRBJ1-2; v_gene: TRBV7-2; len: 9; CDR3aa: ASSPGIGYT
j_gene: TRBJ1-1; v_gene: TRBV5-6; len: 12; CDR3aa: ASTTGTENTEAF
j_gene: TRBJ2-7; v_gene: TRBV10-3; len: 10; CDR3aa: AISGVSYEQY